The 11 T cell receptor beta chains below all came from one sample that was sequenced in a study of T cell repertoires in cytomegalovirus infection. MiXCR, run by TCRdb on the reads, gives a single entry per CDR3 protein. The table shows roughly 230,000 distinct CDR3 sequences, with about a sixth occurring only once. The sequenced sample was CD8+ T cells from PBMCs. The receptor set was obtained from a human donor in good health (CMV status not recorded). Some clones in this sample may be carry-over from other donors' samples.

This clonotype was picked up many times. The chain employs TRBV28 and TRBJ2-3; tentatively, D is TRBD2 (6 bases). There are 15 residues in the CDR3. Germline CDR1 reads MDHEN; CDR2 reads SYDVKM. Trimming took off 8 bases at V and 0 bases at J, with 15 bases between the two ends. In DNA form, the CDR3 reads TGTGCCAGCCGATCCGCGGAGGGAAGCACAGATACGCAGTATTTT. Protein: CASRSAEGSTDTQYF.

CDR3 sequence: CASSKSMGDSNTGELFF. CDR3 sequence (DNA): TGTGCCAGCTCCAAAAGTATGGGGGACTCGAACACCGGGGAGCTGTTTTTT. The gene calls are TRBV6-8 and TRBJ2-2; possible D gene TRBD2, 6 bases. The CDR3 loop spans 17 amino acids. CDR1 is MNHGY and CDR2 is SAAAGT in the germline V gene. V gave up 8 bases and J gave up 0 bases, with 19 bases separating them.

The V gene is TRBV10-3, the J gene TRBJ1-1, with D tentatively TRBD1 (5 bases). V was trimmed by 6 bases and J by 4 bases, leaving 12 bases between them. Looked up from germline, CDR1 is ENHRY and CDR2 is SYGVKD. The CDR3 runs to 13 residues. The CDR3: CAIRLGPGTEAFF. As DNA, the CDR3 is TGTGCCATCAGATTGGGGCCCGGCACTGAAGCTTTCTTT.

The rearrangement links TRBV2 to TRBJ2-7, with unresolved D. CDR3 length: 12 residues. The ends were cut back, 11 bases at V and 2 bases at J, with 13 bases in the middle. CDR1 is SNHLY and CDR2 is FYNNEI in the germline V gene. CDR3 sequence: CASKDGTYEQYF. The CDR3 DNA sequence: TGTGCCTCAAAGGACGGTACCTACGAGCAGTACTTC.

This clonotype was detected only a few times. The CDR3 bases are TGTGCCACCGCTCCGGGTTACTCTGGAAACACCATATATTTT. This encodes CATAPGYSGNTIYF. This chain connects TRBV19 to TRBJ1-3; the D is unclear. This CDR3 region has 14 residues. The V end was cut by 10 bases, the J end by 0 bases, with 13 bases between. Germline CDR1 reads LNHDA; CDR2 reads SQIVND (reference sequence).

This clonotype appeared many times. The chain joins TRBV7-8 to TRBJ1-4, with 8 nucleotides matching TRBD1. Germline CDR1 reads SGHVS; CDR2 reads FQNEAQ. CDR3 length: 14 residues. J lost 7 bases, V lost 9 bases, and 10 bases had no gene match. Here the CDR3 reads CARRAQGAGEKLFF. The CDR3 DNA reads TGTGCCAGGAGAGCGCAGGGGGCGGGTGAAAAACTGTTTTTT.

The CDR3 loop reads CSAPDRVNTEAFF. In DNA, the CDR3 is TGCAGTGCCCCGGACAGGGTGAACACTGAAGCTTTCTTT. The chain employs TRBV20-1 and TRBJ1-1; 8 bases map to TRBD1. The ends lost 6 bases at V and 0 bases at J; junction bases unmatched: 3. The CDR3 has 13 amino acids. Germline lookup yields CDR1 DFQATT and CDR2 SNEGSKA (reference sequence).

This clonotype has ten or more counts. The V and J genes are TRBV7-8 and TRBJ2-7, with D uncertain. Trimming took 0 bases from V and 5 from J, leaving 11 bases between them. Germline V gives CDR1 SGHVS, CDR2 FQNEAQ. This CDR3 comprises 14 residues. Here the CDR3 DNA reads TGTGCCAGCAGCTTAGCAGGGTCCGGGCACGAGCAGTACTTC. Amino acid sequence: CASSLAGSGHEQYF. The entire variable domain, with the rest obtained from reference TRBV7-8 and TRBJ2-7, is as follows: GAGVSQSPRYKVAKRGQDVALRCDPISGHVSLFWYQQALGQGPEFLTYFQNEAQLDKSGLPSDRFFAERPEGSVSTLKIQRTQQEDSAVYLCASSLAGSGHEQYFGPGTRLTVT.

The chain employs TRBV2 and TRBJ2-3, with 9 bases aligning to TRBD2. Germline-derived CDR1 and CDR2 are SNHLY and FYNNEI. After removal of 6 bases from V and 4 bases from J, the junction contained 8 bases not matched to a gene. The CDR3 consists of 15 residues. The CDR3 reads CASSVGTSRADTQYF. CDR3 DNA: TGTGCCAGCAGCGTGGGGACTAGCAGAGCAGATACGCAGTATTTT.

The chain combines TRBV12-3 or TRBV12-4 with TRBJ2-1, with D perhaps matching TRBD1 (5 bases). V was clipped by 2 bases and J by 3 bases, with 11 bases between them. This CDR3 has 15 amino acids. CDR3 DNA sequence: TGTGCCAGCAGTTTAAGGTACCAGGGCTACAATGAGCAGTTCTTC. Translating it yields CASSLRYQGYNEQFF.

This clonotype has more than one count but fewer than ten. This chain links TRBV2 with TRBJ2-5; 8 bases are shared with TRBD1. This CDR3 spans 15 amino acids. V lost 5 bases and J lost 4; bases outside the gene matches: 9. Looked up from germline, CDR1 is SNHLY and CDR2 is FYNNEI. The CDR3 reads CASSPDRVLRETQYF. CDR3 nucleotides: TGTGCCAGCAGTCCGGACAGGGTTTTGCGAGAGACCCAGTACTTC.